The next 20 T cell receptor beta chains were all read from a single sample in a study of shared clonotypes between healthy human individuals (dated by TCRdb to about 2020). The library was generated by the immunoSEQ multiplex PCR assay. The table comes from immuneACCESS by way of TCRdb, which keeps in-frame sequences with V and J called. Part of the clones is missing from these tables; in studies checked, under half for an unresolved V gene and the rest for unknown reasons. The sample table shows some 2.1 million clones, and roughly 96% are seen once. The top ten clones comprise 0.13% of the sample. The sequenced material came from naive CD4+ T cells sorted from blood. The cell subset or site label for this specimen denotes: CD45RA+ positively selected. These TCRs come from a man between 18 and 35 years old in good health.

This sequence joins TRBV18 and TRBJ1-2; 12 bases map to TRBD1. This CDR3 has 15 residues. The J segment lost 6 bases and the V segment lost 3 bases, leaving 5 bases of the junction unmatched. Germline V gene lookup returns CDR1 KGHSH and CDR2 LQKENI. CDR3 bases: TGTGCCAGCTCACCGGGACAGGGGGCGCAAGATGGCTACACCTTC. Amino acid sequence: CASSPGQGAQDGYTF.

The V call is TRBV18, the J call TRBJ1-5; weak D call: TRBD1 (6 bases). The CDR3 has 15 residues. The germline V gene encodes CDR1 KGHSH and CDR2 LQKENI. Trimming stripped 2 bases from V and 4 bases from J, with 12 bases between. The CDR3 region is CASSPERQANQPQHF. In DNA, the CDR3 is TGTGCCAGCTCACCAGAGCGACAGGCAAATCAGCCCCAGCATTTT.

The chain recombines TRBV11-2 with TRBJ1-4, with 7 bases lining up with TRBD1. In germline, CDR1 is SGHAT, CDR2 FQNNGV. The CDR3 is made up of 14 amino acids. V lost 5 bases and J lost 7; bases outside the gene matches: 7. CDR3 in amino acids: CASSGRQGGEKLFF. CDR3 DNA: TGTGCCAGCAGCGGTAGACAGGGAGGTGAAAAACTGTTTTTT. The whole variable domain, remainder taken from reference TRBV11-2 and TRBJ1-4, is EAGVAQSPRYKIIEKRQSVAFWCNPISGHATLYWYQQILGQGPKLLIQFQNNGVVDDSQLPKDRFSAERLKGVDSTLKIQPAKLEDSAVYLCASSGRQGGEKLFFGSGTQLSVL.

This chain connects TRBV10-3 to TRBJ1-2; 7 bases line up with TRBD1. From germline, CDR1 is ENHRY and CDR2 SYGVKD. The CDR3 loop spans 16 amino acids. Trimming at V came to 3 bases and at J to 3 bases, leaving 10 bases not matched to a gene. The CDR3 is CAISDLLQGNHYGYTF. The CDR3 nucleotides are TGTGCCATCAGTGACCTTTTACAGGGGAACCACTATGGCTACACCTTC.

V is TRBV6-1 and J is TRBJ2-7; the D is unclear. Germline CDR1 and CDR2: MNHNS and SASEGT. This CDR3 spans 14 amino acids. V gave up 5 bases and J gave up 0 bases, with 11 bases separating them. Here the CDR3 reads CASSPPISSYEQYF. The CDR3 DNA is TGTGCCAGCAGTCCTCCGATAAGCTCCTACGAGCAGTACTTC.

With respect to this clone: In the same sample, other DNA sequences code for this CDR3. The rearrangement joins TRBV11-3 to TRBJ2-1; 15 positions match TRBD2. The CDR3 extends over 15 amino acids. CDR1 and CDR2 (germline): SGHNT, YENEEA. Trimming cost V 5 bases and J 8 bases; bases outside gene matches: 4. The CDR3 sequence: CASSPGLAGGYEQFF. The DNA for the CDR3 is TGTGCCAGCAGCCCTGGACTAGCGGGAGGGTATGAGCAGTTCTTC.

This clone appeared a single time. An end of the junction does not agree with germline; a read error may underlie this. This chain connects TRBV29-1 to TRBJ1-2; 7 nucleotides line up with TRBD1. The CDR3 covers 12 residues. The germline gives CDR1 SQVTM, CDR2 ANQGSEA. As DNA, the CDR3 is TGCAGGGTTGGACAAGGGGGCGATGGCTACACCTTC. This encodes CRVGQGGDGYTF.

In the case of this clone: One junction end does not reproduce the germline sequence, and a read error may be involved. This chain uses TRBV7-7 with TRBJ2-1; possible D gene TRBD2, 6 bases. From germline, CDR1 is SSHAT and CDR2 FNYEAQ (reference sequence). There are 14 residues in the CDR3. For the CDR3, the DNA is TGTGCTAGCAGCTTACTGGGACTTAGCAATGAGCAGTTCTTC. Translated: CASSLLGLSNEQFF.

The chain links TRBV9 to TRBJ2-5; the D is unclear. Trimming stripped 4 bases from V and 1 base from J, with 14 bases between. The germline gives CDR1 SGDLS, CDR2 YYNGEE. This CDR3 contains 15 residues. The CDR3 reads CASSRAPRTQETQYF. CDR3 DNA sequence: TGTGCCAGCAGCCGAGCCCCCCGGACCCAAGAGACCCAGTACTTC.

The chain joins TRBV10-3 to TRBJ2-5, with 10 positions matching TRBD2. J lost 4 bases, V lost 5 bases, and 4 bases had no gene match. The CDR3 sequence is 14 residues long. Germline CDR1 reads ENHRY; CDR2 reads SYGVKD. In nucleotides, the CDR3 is TGTGCCATCAGTTCTAGCGGGAGTGGAGAGACCCAGTACTTC. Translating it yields CAISSSGSGETQYF.

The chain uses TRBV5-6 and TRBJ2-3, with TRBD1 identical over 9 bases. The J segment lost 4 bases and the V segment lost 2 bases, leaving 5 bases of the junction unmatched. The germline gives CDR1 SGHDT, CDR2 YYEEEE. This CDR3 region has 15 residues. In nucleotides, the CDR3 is TGTGCCAGCAGCTTCCGGGACAGGGATGCAGATACGCAGTATTTT. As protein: CASSFRDRDADTQYF.

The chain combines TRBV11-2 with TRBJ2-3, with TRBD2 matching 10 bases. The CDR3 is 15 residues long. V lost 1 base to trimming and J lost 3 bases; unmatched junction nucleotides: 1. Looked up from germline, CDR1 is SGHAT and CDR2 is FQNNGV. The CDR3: CASSLASGRTDTQYF. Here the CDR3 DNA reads TGTGCCAGCAGCTTAGCTAGCGGGAGAACAGATACGCAGTATTTT.

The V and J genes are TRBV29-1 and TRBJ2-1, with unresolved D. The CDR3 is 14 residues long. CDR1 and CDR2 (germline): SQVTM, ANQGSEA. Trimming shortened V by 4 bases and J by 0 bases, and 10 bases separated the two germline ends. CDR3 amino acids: CSVGAPSSYNEQFF. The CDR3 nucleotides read TGCAGCGTTGGGGCTCCGAGCTCCTACAATGAGCAGTTCTTC.

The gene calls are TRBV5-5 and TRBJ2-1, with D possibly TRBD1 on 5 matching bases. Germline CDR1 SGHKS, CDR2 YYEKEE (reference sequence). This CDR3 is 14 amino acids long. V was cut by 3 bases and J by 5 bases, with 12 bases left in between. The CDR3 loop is CASSSQDKNNEQFF. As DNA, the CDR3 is TGTGCCAGCAGCTCCCAGGACAAGAACAATGAGCAGTTCTTC.

The CDR3 loop reads CASSGLRADGYTF. The CDR3 nucleotides are TGTGCCAGCAGCGGGCTTCGCGCGGATGGCTACACCTTC. The gene calls are TRBV28 and TRBJ1-2, with D unclear. Trimming stripped 6 bases from V and 6 bases from J, with 14 bases between. Germline V gene lookup returns CDR1 MDHEN and CDR2 SYDVKM. The CDR3 totals 13 residues.

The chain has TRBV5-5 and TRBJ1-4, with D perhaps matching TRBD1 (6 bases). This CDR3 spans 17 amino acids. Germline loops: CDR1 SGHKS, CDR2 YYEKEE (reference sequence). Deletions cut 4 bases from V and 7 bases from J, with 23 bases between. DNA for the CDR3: TGTGCCAGCAGCCCCCTCCCTTCCGGGACAAATCGTGAAAAACTGTTTTTT. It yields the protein CASSPLPSGTNREKLFF.

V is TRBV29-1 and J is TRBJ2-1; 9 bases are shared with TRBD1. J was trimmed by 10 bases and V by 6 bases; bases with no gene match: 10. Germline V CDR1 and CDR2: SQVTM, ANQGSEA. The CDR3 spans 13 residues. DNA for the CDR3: TGCAGCGTACTCCGGACAGGGGTACTAGAGCAGTTCTTC. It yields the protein CSVLRTGVLEQFF.

The CDR3, as DNA: TGTGCCAGCAGTCTACCCGTGGGGCAGCCGAATGAAAAACTGTTTTTT. It is translated as CASSLPVGQPNEKLFF. The J gene is TRBJ1-4, the V gene TRBV25-1, with D tentatively TRBD1 (5 bases). Germline V CDR1 and CDR2: MGHDK, SYGVNS. V was clipped by 5 bases and J by 5 bases, with 18 bases between them. The CDR3 is 16 residues long.

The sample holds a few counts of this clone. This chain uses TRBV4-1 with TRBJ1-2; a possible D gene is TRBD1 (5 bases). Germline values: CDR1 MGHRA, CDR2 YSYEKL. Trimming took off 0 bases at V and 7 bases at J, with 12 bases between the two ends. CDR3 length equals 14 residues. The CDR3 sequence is CASSQDQGSAGYTF. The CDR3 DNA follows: TGCGCCAGCAGCCAAGATCAGGGATCCGCTGGCTACACCTTC.

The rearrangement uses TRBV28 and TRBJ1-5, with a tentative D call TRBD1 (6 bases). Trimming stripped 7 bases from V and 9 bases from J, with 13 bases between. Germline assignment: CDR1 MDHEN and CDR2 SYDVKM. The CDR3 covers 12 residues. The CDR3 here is CASTTLTGPQHF. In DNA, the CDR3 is TGTGCCAGCACCACCTTGACAGGGCCCCAGCATTTT.